The 31 T cell receptor beta chains presented below share a single source sample, sequenced in a study of glioma-infiltrating T cells. Amplification of TCR alpha and beta CDR3 regions from RNA used iRepertoire nested multiplex PCR. One entry per CDR3 protein results from TCRdb running MiXCR on the multiplex PCR reads. The data contain 300,000 to 450,000 distinct CDR3 sequences, roughly two fifths of them singletons. Sequencing used glioma tissue, nonneoplastic brain tissue, or PBMCs (not recorded which). These receptors originate from a human donor with low-grade glioma or glioblastoma, undergoing nonglioma brain surgery, or in good health (not recorded which).

In this sample, this clonotype turned up a few times. The chain recombines TRBV11-2 with TRBJ2-7; TRBD2 agrees at 7 bases. This CDR3 region has 12 residues. V dropped 4 bases and J dropped 9; count of bases not matched to a gene: 6. Germline assignment: CDR1 SGHAT and CDR2 FQNNGV. The CDR3 nucleotides are TGTGCCAGCAGCTCCGGGGGGTGGGGGCAGTACTTC. Its protein product is CASSSGGWGQYF. Complete variable domain (other parts from reference TRBV11-2 and TRBJ2-7): EAGVAQSPRYKIIEKRQSVAFWCNPISGHATLYWYQQILGQGPKLLIQFQNNGVVDDSQLPKDRFSAERLKGVDSTLKIQPAKLEDSAVYLCASSSGGWGQYFGPGTRLTVT.

The genes are TRBV2 and TRBJ2-7; D is unresolved. This CDR3 comprises 13 residues. CDR1 and CDR2 from the germline V gene are SNHLY and FYNNEI. The V end was cut by 6 bases, the J end by 7 bases, with 16 bases between. CDR3 sequence: CASRADGVVEQYF. CDR3 in DNA: TGTGCCAGCAGGGCCGACGGTGTAGTGGAGCAGTACTTC. Variable domain in full (rest from reference TRBV2 and TRBJ2-7): EPEVTQTPSHQVTQMGQEVILRCVPISNHLYFYWYRQILGQKVEFLVSFYNNEISEKSEIFDDQFSVERPDGSNFTLKIRSTKLEDSAMYFCASRADGVVEQYFGPGTRLTVT.

The chain combines TRBV28 with TRBJ1-5; D gene uncertain. V gave up 3 bases and J gave up 6 bases, with 3 bases separating them. The germline gives CDR1 MDHEN, CDR2 SYDVKM. The CDR3 spans 11 residues. CDR3: CASSFTQPQHF. The CDR3 DNA reads TGTGCCAGCAGTTTTACTCAGCCCCAGCATTTT.

The genes are TRBV6-1 and TRBJ2-7; 9 nucleotides match TRBD1. This CDR3 has 14 amino acids. With 7 bases clipped from V and 6 bases from J, the junction kept 10 bases outside the gene matches. CDR1 is MNHNS, CDR2 SASEGT, per germline. CDR3 DNA sequence: TGTGCCAGCATAATGGACAGGGGTGTTTCCGAGCAGTACTTC. This encodes CASIMDRGVSEQYF.

This clonotype came up many times. The chain carries TRBV28 and TRBJ2-1; a possible D gene is TRBD2 (6 bases). V was trimmed by 6 bases and J by 0 bases, leaving 12 bases between them. This CDR3 region has 15 residues. CDR1 is MDHEN, CDR2 SYDVKM, per germline. DNA for the CDR3: TGTGCCAGCAGCTCCGGGAGAAACTCCTACAATGAGCAGTTCTTC. Amino acids: CASSSGRNSYNEQFF.

This clonotype showed up just a few times. The chain has TRBV20-1 and TRBJ2-1; 10 positions agree with TRBD2. J lost 5 bases, V lost 1 base, and 5 bases had no gene match. The CDR3 has 15 residues. Per germline, CDR1 DFQATT and CDR2 SNEGSKA (reference sequence). The CDR3 coding sequence is TGCAGTGCTAGAGGGACTAGCGGTGTACACAATGAGCAGTTCTTC. It is translated as CSARGTSGVHNEQFF.

This clonotype appeared many times. The chain has TRBV27 and TRBJ1-1, with a weak D call TRBD1 (5 bases). The germline gives CDR1 MNHEY, CDR2 SMNVEV (reference sequence). The V end was cut by 6 bases, the J end by 4 bases, with 18 bases between. The CDR3 has 15 residues. The CDR3 is CASRPVGGLGTEAFF. Written as DNA, the CDR3 is TGTGCCAGCAGGCCTGTTGGGGGGTTGGGCACTGAAGCTTTCTTT.

The gene calls are TRBV6-7 and TRBJ2-2; TRBD2 aligns across 12 bases. TRBV6-7 falls under the ORF class, with uncertain function. J gave up 3 bases and V 4 bases, and 9 bases lay outside the gene matches. This CDR3 has 18 amino acids. CDR3 in DNA: TGTGCCAGCAGTTGCGGCCCTAGCGGGAGGGCCGACACCGGGGAGCTGTTTTTT. Translating it yields CASSCGPSGRADTGELFF.

As regards this clonotype: Being one base from a much bigger clone, this may be a read error. The V gene is TRBV6-2 or TRBV6-3, the J gene TRBJ2-7; D is unclear. Trimming pared 5 bases from V and 3 bases from J, leaving 17 bases between. CDR3 length equals 15 residues. Germline V CDR1 and CDR2: MNHEY, SVGEGT. The chain's CDR3 is CASSDQTWAYYEQYF. For the CDR3, the DNA is TGTGCCAGCAGTGACCAGACATGGGCCTACTACGAGCAGTACTTC.

The gene calls are TRBV12-3 or TRBV12-4 and TRBJ2-7; 9 bases align to TRBD2. This CDR3 comprises 13 residues. Trimming removed 6 bases from V and 5 bases from J; junction bases left unmatched: 5. CDR3 protein: CASSNRTSDEQYF. CDR3 DNA sequence: TGTGCCAGCAGCAACAGGACTAGCGACGAGCAGTACTTC.

The chain employs TRBV5-5 and TRBJ2-7; possibly TRBD1 or TRBD2 for D (5 bases each). With 2 bases removed from V and 2 bases from J, the gap between germline ends came to 14 bases. The CDR3 runs to 15 residues. Germline V gene data show CDR1 as SGHKS and CDR2 as YYEKEE (reference sequence). The CDR3 coding sequence is TGTGCCAGCAGCTTACTGCCCGGGGCGACCTACGAGCAGTACTTC. Translating it yields CASSLLPGATYEQYF.

This clonotype was seen a handful of times. V is TRBV6-4 and J is TRBJ1-2; 7 nucleotides match TRBD1. The ends lost 6 bases at V and 5 bases at J; junction bases unmatched: 12. CDR3 length equals 15 residues. Per germline, CDR1 MRHNA and CDR2 SNTAGT. The CDR3 sequence is CASRPRQGDSYGYTF. The CDR3 DNA is TGTGCCAGCAGACCTCGACAGGGTGACTCGTATGGCTACACCTTC.

This clonotype has only a few counts. The chain links TRBV4-1 to TRBJ2-7; the D is unclear. The V end was cut by 1 base, the J end by 2 bases, with 9 bases between. This CDR3 region has 14 residues. Germline assignment: CDR1 MGHRA and CDR2 YSYEKL. The CDR3 sequence is CASSQVLETYEQYF. CDR3 in DNA: TGCGCCAGCAGCCAAGTCCTTGAAACCTACGAGCAGTACTTC.

The J gene is TRBJ2-1, the V gene TRBV4-3, with a weak D call TRBD1 (5 bases). Germline V gene lookup returns CDR1 LGHNA and CDR2 YSLEER. V was cut by 0 bases and J by 6 bases, with 18 bases left in between. There are 17 residues in the CDR3. The CDR3 nucleotides are TGCGCCAGCAGCCAAGAAGGTATCGGACATCTGGGCAATGAGCAGTTCTTC. Translated, it gives CASSQEGIGHLGNEQFF.

Ten or more counts support this clonotype. This chain joins TRBV15 and TRBJ1-5; D not resolved. V dropped 1 base and J dropped 11 bases, with 12 bases sitting between them. CDR3 length: 13 amino acids. Per germline, CDR1 LNHNV and CDR2 YYDKDF (reference sequence). DNA of the CDR3: TGTGCCACCAGCAGAGGAAGGGCAGAGGCCCAGCATTTT. Residues: CATSRGRAEAQHF.

This clonotype has more than one count but fewer than ten. This rearrangement joins TRBV19 to TRBJ2-2; tentatively, D is TRBD2 (7 bases). Germline CDR1 LNHDA, CDR2 SQIVND (reference sequence). CDR3 length equals 18 residues. The V and J ends lost 7 bases and 2 bases respectively, with 23 bases between them. As DNA, the CDR3 is TGTGCCAGTATCAGACAGGCGTCAAGCGGGAATAACACCGGGGAGCTGTTTTTT. Translating gives CASIRQASSGNNTGELFF.

This clonotype has a handful of counts. The chain combines TRBV28 with TRBJ1-2; no definite D call. The germline V and J ends were trimmed by 4 bases and 6 bases, with 12 bases remaining between them. This CDR3 spans 13 amino acids. Germline values: CDR1 MDHEN, CDR2 SYDVKM. The CDR3 coding sequence is TGTGCCAGCAGTTCGCCGGGGAGGGATGGCTACACCTTC. Amino acids: CASSSPGRDGYTF.

This clonotype was seen a few times. The rearrangement uses TRBV28 and TRBJ1-2; D not resolved. CDR1 is MDHEN, CDR2 SYDVKM, per germline. This CDR3 region has 11 residues. Deletions cut 5 bases from V and 10 bases from J, with 11 bases between. CDR3 DNA sequence: TGTGCCAGCAGTCTCTCAAGGAACTACACCTTC. Amino acids: CASSLSRNYTF.

The CDR3 nucleotides read TGTGCCAGCAGTTTTACGACAGGGGGCATCTATGGCTACACCTTC. Encoded protein: CASSFTTGGIYGYTF. J is TRBJ1-2 and V is TRBV6-5, with 10 bases matching TRBD1. V lost 4 bases, J lost 4 bases, and 6 bases stayed unmatched. The CDR3 length is 15 residues. The germline V gene encodes CDR1 MNHEY and CDR2 SVGAGI.

This clonotype was found a few times. V usage is TRBV6-2 or TRBV6-3 and J usage is TRBJ2-1; 15 positions match TRBD2. V trimming: 2 bases; J trimming: 8 bases; junction bases outside the gene matches: 10. Germline values: CDR1 MNHEY, CDR2 SVGEGT. The CDR3 has 18 amino acids. The CDR3 protein is CASSYPGTSGRLGHEQFF. The CDR3 DNA reads TGTGCCAGCAGTTACCCAGGGACTAGCGGGAGGCTTGGGCATGAGCAGTTCTTC.

The genes are TRBV4-3 and TRBJ2-1; 10 positions match TRBD2. The CDR3 has 17 residues. The V gene end was trimmed by 0 bases and the J gene end by 7 bases; junction bases not matched to a gene: 9. Germline V gene sequence: CDR1 LGHNA, CDR2 YSLEER. The CDR3 loop is CASSQDFLPGLANEQFF. The CDR3 coding sequence is TGCGCCAGCAGCCAAGATTTTCTTCCGGGACTAGCGAATGAGCAGTTCTTC.

The chain links TRBV7-2 to TRBJ1-4; D is unclear. This CDR3 has 18 amino acids. Per the germline V gene, CDR1 is SGHTA and CDR2 is FQGNSA. Trimming stripped 2 bases from V and 0 bases from J, with 16 bases between. CDR3 coding DNA: TGTGCCAGCAGCTTACCCAAAATTTCACAAGCAACTAATGAAAAACTGTTTTTT. This codes for CASSLPKISQATNEKLFF.

V and J are TRBV27 and TRBJ2-2; 7 nucleotides match TRBD2. Germline CDR1 reads MNHEY; CDR2 reads SMNVEV (reference sequence). This CDR3 contains 15 residues. After removal of 2 bases from V and 5 bases from J, the junction contained 5 bases not matched to a gene. The CDR3 bases are TGTGCCAGCAGTTTAAGCGGGGTAGGGACCGGGGAGCTGTTTTTT. Translating gives CASSLSGVGTGELFF.

This clonotype has at least ten counts. The chain recombines TRBV20-1 with TRBJ2-7, with 14 bases aligning to TRBD2. The V gene end was trimmed by 3 bases and the J gene end by 6 bases; junction bases not matched to a gene: 7. The CDR3 runs to 15 residues. Germline V CDR1 and CDR2: DFQATT, SNEGSKA (reference sequence). The CDR3 reads CSAREPGLAGGEQYF. CDR3 nucleotide sequence: TGCAGTGCTAGGGAACCCGGACTAGCGGGAGGCGAGCAGTACTTC.

This clonotype came up a few times. This sequence joins TRBV7-2 and TRBJ1-2; D gene unclear. The germline V gene encodes CDR1 SGHTA and CDR2 FQGNSA. Trimming left V 5 bases short and J 13 bases short, with 17 bases between. There are 12 residues in the CDR3. The CDR3: CASSSRTLAPTF. The DNA of the CDR3 is TGTGCCAGCAGCAGCAGGACTCTGGCTCCCACCTTC. The whole variable domain, filled in from reference TRBV7-2 and TRBJ1-2, reads GAGVSQSPSNKVTEKGKDVELRCDPISGHTALYWYRQSLGQGLEFLIYFQGNSAPDKSGLPSDRFSAERTGGSVSTLTIQRTQQEDSAVYLCASSSRTLAPTFGSGTRLTVV.

This clonotype appeared many times. V usage is TRBV28 and J usage is TRBJ1-5, with D hard to call. Germline V gene sequence: CDR1 MDHEN, CDR2 SYDVKM. V was trimmed by 3 bases and J by 2 bases, leaving 11 bases between them. The CDR3 totals 15 residues. CDR3 in amino acids: CASSFFPRGNQPQHF. Here the CDR3 DNA reads TGTGCCAGCAGTTTTTTCCCCCGCGGCAATCAGCCCCAGCATTTT.

This clonotype was seen many times. V usage is TRBV4-1 and J usage is TRBJ2-1; TRBD2 agrees at 10 bases. Germline values: CDR1 MGHRA, CDR2 YSYEKL. After removal of 1 base from V and 4 bases from J, the junction contained 1 base not matched to a gene. This CDR3 region has 15 residues. This CDR3 is CASSQGTSGYNEQFF. The CDR3 DNA reads TGCGCCAGCAGCCAAGGGACTAGCGGATACAATGAGCAGTTCTTC.

With respect to this clonotype: Because the CDR3 is missing its conserved closing phenylalanine or tryptophan, this is likely a read error. The CDR3 reads CASSPLLAGEKNEQFS. Written as DNA, the CDR3 is TGTGCCAGCTCCCCCTTACTAGCGGGAGAGAAGAATGAGCAGTTCTCC. The chain uses TRBV28 and TRBJ2-1; 11 bases are shared with TRBD2. The V and J ends lost 8 bases and 7 bases, in that order; junction bases with no gene match: 13. The CDR3 contains 16 residues. Per germline, CDR1 MDHEN and CDR2 SYDVKM.

This clonotype came up many times. The chain couples TRBV2 to TRBJ1-4; 7 nucleotides line up with TRBD1. This CDR3 has 14 residues. J was trimmed by 4 bases and V by 6 bases; bases with no gene match: 5. Germline V lookup: CDR1 SNHLY, CDR2 FYNNEI. The CDR3 DNA reads as TGTGCCAGCAGAGACAGGGTTGGTAATGAAAAACTGTTTTTT. Translated, it gives CASRDRVGNEKLFF.

The chain couples TRBV4-2 to TRBJ2-7; unclear D gene. The CDR3 is 16 residues long. The germline gives CDR1 LGHNA, CDR2 YNFKEQ. Trimming left V 0 bases short and J 2 bases short, with 14 bases between. CDR3 in amino acids: CASSQDWKLLPYEQYF. The CDR3, as DNA: TGTGCCAGCAGCCAAGATTGGAAACTATTGCCCTACGAGCAGTACTTC.

This clonotype came up many times. The chain couples TRBV6-2 or TRBV6-3 to TRBJ1-2, with 7 bases matching TRBD1. Looked up from germline, CDR1 is MNHEY and CDR2 is SVGEGT. J lost 12 bases, V lost 2 bases, and 6 bases had no gene match. The CDR3 extends over 12 amino acids. In DNA, the CDR3 is TGTGCCAGCAGTTACCCAGGGGGGGACCACACCTTC. Translation gives CASSYPGGDHTF.